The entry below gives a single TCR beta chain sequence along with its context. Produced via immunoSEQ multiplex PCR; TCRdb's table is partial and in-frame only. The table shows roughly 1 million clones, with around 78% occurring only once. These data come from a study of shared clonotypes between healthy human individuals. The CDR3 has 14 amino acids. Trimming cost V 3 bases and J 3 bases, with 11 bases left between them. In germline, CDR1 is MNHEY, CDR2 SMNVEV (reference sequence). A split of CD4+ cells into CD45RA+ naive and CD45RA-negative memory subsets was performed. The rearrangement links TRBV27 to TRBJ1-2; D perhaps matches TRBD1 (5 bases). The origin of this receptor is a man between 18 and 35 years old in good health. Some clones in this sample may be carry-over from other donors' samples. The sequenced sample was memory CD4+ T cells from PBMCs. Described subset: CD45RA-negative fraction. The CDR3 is CASSLAGTYYGYTF. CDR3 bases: TGTGCCAGCAGTTTGGCCGGGACGTACTATGGCTACACCTTC.